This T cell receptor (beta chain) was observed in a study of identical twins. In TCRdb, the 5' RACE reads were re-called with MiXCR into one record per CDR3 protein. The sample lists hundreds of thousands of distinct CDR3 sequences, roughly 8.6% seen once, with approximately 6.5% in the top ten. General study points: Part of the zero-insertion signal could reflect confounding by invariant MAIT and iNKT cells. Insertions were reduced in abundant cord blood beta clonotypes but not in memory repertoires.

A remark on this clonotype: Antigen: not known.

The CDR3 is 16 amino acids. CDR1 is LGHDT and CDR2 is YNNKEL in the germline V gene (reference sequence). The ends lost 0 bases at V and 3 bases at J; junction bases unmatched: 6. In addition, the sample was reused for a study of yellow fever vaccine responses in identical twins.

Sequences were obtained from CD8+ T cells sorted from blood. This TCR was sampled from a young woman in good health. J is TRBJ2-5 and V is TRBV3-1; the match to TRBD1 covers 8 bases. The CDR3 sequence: CASSQDFDRGKETQYF. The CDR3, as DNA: TGTGCCAGCAGCCAAGATTTCGACAGGGGAAAAGAGACCCAGTACTTC.